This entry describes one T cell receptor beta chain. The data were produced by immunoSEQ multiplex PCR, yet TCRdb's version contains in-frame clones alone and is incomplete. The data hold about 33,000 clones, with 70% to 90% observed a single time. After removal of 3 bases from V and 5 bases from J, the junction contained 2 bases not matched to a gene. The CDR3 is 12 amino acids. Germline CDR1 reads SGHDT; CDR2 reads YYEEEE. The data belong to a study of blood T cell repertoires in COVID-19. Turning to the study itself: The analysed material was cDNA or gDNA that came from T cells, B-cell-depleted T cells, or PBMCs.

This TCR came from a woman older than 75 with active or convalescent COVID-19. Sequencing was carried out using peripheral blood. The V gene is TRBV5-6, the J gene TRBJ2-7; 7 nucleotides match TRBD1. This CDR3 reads CASSWGTDEQYF. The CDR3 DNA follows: TGTGCCAGCAGCTGGGGGACAGACGAGCAGTACTTC.